A single TCR beta chain is shown here with its context. The data were produced by immunoSEQ multiplex PCR, yet TCRdb's version contains in-frame clones alone and is incomplete. There are about 29,000 clones in the sample; more than 85% occur only once, and around 9% lies in the top ten. The record originates from a study of somatic mutations in cytotoxic T cells in rheumatoid arthritis. Positive magnetic bead selection was used to isolate CD4+ and CD8+ cells; purity was checked by flow cytometry. With V trimmed by 5 bases and J by 4 bases, 14 bases remained unmatched. Per germline, CDR1 SEHNR and CDR2 FQNEAQ (reference sequence). This CDR3 is built from 17 residues.

The sample taken for sequencing was CD8+ T cells sorted from blood. The chain recombines TRBV7-9 with TRBJ2-3; 8 nucleotides agree with TRBD2. The sequence came from an adult with rheumatoid arthritis. The DNA of the CDR3 is TGTGCCAGCAGCACTCTGCGGGCGGGGGGCGGAGCAGATACGCAGTATTTT. Encoded protein: CASSTLRAGGGADTQYF.